Shown below are 13 T cell receptor beta chains from a single sample sequenced in a study of early stage breast cancer tumors. Assay used: immunoSEQ multiplex PCR; TCRdb lists only in-frame clones, some missing. The profile shows tens of thousands of clones, under 95% of them singletons. Sequenced input: blood. These receptors originate from a person aged 70 to 85 with breast cancer.

This chain connects TRBV19 to TRBJ2-5; D gene unclear. The V gene lost 3 bases and the J gene lost 5 bases, with 4 bases spanning the gap. The V gene's germline CDR1 is LNHDA and CDR2 SQIVND (reference sequence). This CDR3 has 11 residues. The CDR3 protein is CASSIRETQYF. In DNA form, the CDR3 reads TGTGCCAGTAGTATTCGGGAGACCCAGTACTTC. The entire variable domain, with the rest obtained from reference TRBV19 and TRBJ2-5, is as follows: DGGITQSPKYLFRKEGQNVTLSCEQNLNHDAMYWYRQDPGQGLRLIYYSQIVNDFQKGDIAEGYSVSREKKESFPLTVTSAQKNPTAFYLCASSIRETQYFGPGTRLLVL.

The V call is TRBV20-1, the J call TRBJ1-2; 7 positions match TRBD1. From germline, CDR1 is DFQATT and CDR2 SNEGSKA (reference sequence). The CDR3 loop spans 11 amino acids. The chain's CDR3 is CKSTGNYGYTF. The CDR3 DNA reads as TGCAAGTCGACAGGGAACTATGGCTACACCTTC.

This sequence joins TRBV7-8 and TRBJ2-1; 9 nucleotides agree with TRBD2. CDR1 is SGHVS and CDR2 is FQNEAQ in the germline V gene. Germline trimming cut 4 bases from V and 3 bases from J; bases unmatched to any gene: 13. The CDR3 covers 18 residues. In nucleotides, the CDR3 is TGTGCCAGCAGCTCCCAACCCCTCGGGCGGGGGGGCTACAATGAGCAGTTCTTC. Protein: CASSSQPLGRGGYNEQFF. The full variable domain, in which reference TRBV7-8 and TRBJ2-1 provide the parts outside the CDR3, is GAGVSQSPRYKVAKRGQDVALRCDPISGHVSLFWYQQALGQGPEFLTYFQNEAQLDKSGLPSDRFFAERPEGSVSTLKIQRTQQEDSAVYLCASSSQPLGRGGYNEQFFGPGTRLTVL.

This CDR3 is CASSLSRIETQYF. As DNA, the CDR3 is TGCGCCAGCAGCTTGTCTAGGATTGAGACCCAGTACTTC. This chain joins TRBV5-1 and TRBJ2-5; D uncertain. CDR1 and CDR2 (germline): SGHRS, YFSETQ. Between the trimmed V and J ends, which lost 1 base and 5 bases, there was a span of 9 bases. The CDR3 contains 13 residues.

The V call is TRBV28, the J call TRBJ2-7, with 7 bases fitting TRBD1. V was pared by 6 bases and J by 3 bases, with 8 bases of the junction left unmatched. The CDR3 runs 14 residues. Germline loops: CDR1 MDHEN, CDR2 SYDVKM. Here the CDR3 DNA reads TGTGCCAGCAGGCTTAACAGGGGATACTACGAGCAGTACTTC. Translating it yields CASRLNRGYYEQYF.

This chain connects TRBV5-1 to TRBJ2-4; 7 bases fit TRBD1. V gave up 4 bases and J gave up 0 bases; unmatched junction bases: 4. The CDR3 is 15 residues long. Germline V gene lookup returns CDR1 SGHRS and CDR2 YFSETQ. The CDR3 loop is CASSQGQLAKNIQYF. CDR3 in DNA: TGCGCCAGCAGCCAGGGACAGTTAGCCAAAAACATTCAGTACTTC.

The chain has TRBV11-2 and TRBJ1-2; TRBD1 is a possible D gene (6 bases). Trimming removed 7 bases at V and 4 bases at J, with 28 bases between. This CDR3 region has 18 residues. CDR1 is SGHAT and CDR2 is FQNNGV in the germline V gene. CDR3 amino acids: CASTLLRRGARWGYGYTF. DNA for the CDR3: TGTGCCAGCACCCTATTAAGGCGGGGGGCGCGATGGGGCTATGGCTACACCTTC.

Judged by abundance, this clone is medium-sized. CDR3 bases: TGTGCCAGCAGTCAAGGACAGGGGTGGACCCAGTACTTC. This codes for CASSQGQGWTQYF. The rearrangement uses TRBV11-2 and TRBJ2-5, with 9 nucleotides matching TRBD1. Per the germline V gene, CDR1 is SGHAT and CDR2 is FQNNGV. The CDR3 covers 13 residues. After removal of 6 bases from V and 7 bases from J, the junction contained 6 bases not matched to a gene.

The chain carries TRBV5-1 and TRBJ1-6; D is unclear. Germline CDR1 SGHRS, CDR2 YFSETQ. CDR3 length equals 13 residues. V dropped 2 bases and J dropped 10 bases, with 10 bases sitting between them. The CDR3 sequence is CASSFKGESPLHF. In DNA, the CDR3 is TGCGCCAGCAGCTTCAAGGGAGAATCACCCCTCCACTTT.

The chain has TRBV4-2 and TRBJ1-5; 7 nucleotides agree with TRBD1. CDR3 length equals 16 residues. V lost 3 bases and J lost 0; bases outside the gene matches: 5. Germline loops: CDR1 LGHNA, CDR2 YNFKEQ. Written as DNA, the CDR3 is TGTGCCAGCAGCCAGGCGGGACAGTATAGCAATCAGCCCCAGCATTTT. This sequence encodes CASSQAGQYSNQPQHF.

The genes are TRBV11-2 and TRBJ1-1, with D possibly being TRBD1 (5 bases). The CDR3 runs to 14 residues. Germline V gene data show CDR1 as SGHAT and CDR2 as FQNNGV. Deletions cut 2 bases from V and 1 base from J, with 8 bases between. CDR3 coding DNA: TGTGCCAGCAGCTTACAGGGCCCGAACACTGAAGCTTTCTTT. Residues: CASSLQGPNTEAFF. The variable domain in full, completed from reference TRBV11-2 and TRBJ1-1, reads EAGVAQSPRYKIIEKRQSVAFWCNPISGHATLYWYQQILGQGPKLLIQFQNNGVVDDSQLPKDRFSAERLKGVDSTLKIQPAKLEDSAVYLCASSLQGPNTEAFFGQGTRLTVV.

The V gene is TRBV30, the J gene TRBJ1-5; 7 nucleotides agree with TRBD1. The CDR3 totals 14 residues. The ends lost 3 bases at V and 4 bases at J; junction bases unmatched: 6. Germline V gene data show CDR1 as GTSNPN and CDR2 as SVGIG (reference sequence). CDR3 residues: CAWSEGAFNQPQHF. Written as DNA, the CDR3 is TGTGCCTGGAGCGAGGGGGCTTTTAATCAGCCCCAGCATTTT.

V usage is TRBV28 and J usage is TRBJ1-3, with D perhaps TRBD1 (5 bases). Germline values: CDR1 MDHEN, CDR2 SYDVKM. The germline V and J ends were trimmed by 10 bases and 1 base, with 14 bases remaining between them. The CDR3 runs to 14 residues. CDR3 coding DNA: TGTGCCACCATGACAGCTTCGTCTGGAAACACCATATATTTT. Translation: CATMTASSGNTIYF. The full variable domain, with the rest looked up from reference TRBV28 and TRBJ1-3, is DVKVTQSSRYLVKRTGEKVFLECVQDMDHENMFWYRQDPGLGLRLIYFSYDVKMKEKGDIPEGYSVSREKKERFSLILESASTNQTSMYLCATMTASSGNTIYFGEGSWLTVV.